The 10 T cell receptor beta chains listed next were all sequenced from one sample in a study of early T cells in non-severe SARS-CoV-2 infection. TCRdb re-analysed the 5' RACE reads in MiXCR, keeping a single row per CDR3 protein. The data contain tens of thousands of distinct CDR3 sequences, about 12% of them singletons. Sequenced material: whole blood, taken at baseline. Every receptor here comes from an adult who was a healthcare worker with PCR-confirmed SARS-CoV-2 infection or an uninfected control (not recorded which). The donor label of this sample is uncertain.

This clonotype showed up many times. The gene calls are TRBV7-9 and TRBJ1-2; the match to TRBD1 covers 7 bases. The CDR3 contains 16 residues. With V trimmed by 5 bases and J by 0 bases, 9 bases remained unmatched. Per the germline V gene, CDR1 is SEHNR and CDR2 is FQNEAQ (reference sequence). CDR3 amino acids: CASSIRDSLSNYGYTF. The CDR3 DNA follows: TGTGCCAGCAGCATAAGGGACAGTCTCTCTAACTATGGCTACACCTTC.

V and J are TRBV6-5 and TRBJ2-1; no definite D call. There are 16 residues in the CDR3. Per the germline V gene, CDR1 is MNHEY and CDR2 is SVGAGI. With 0 bases removed from V and 1 base from J, the gap between germline ends came to 10 bases. The CDR3 spells CASSYSSVLSYNEQFF. CDR3 sequence (DNA): TGTGCCAGCAGTTACTCGAGCGTTCTTTCCTACAATGAGCAGTTCTTC.

The chain uses TRBV18 and TRBJ2-4, with 10 nucleotides matching TRBD2. CDR1 is KGHSH, CDR2 LQKENI, per germline. The length of the CDR3 is 16 residues. V trimming: 3 bases; J trimming: 9 bases; junction bases outside the gene matches: 11. DNA for the CDR3: TGTGCCAGCTCACCGGAGGGGACTAGCGTTGATAGCATTCAGTACTTC. Translated: CASSPEGTSVDSIQYF. Complete variable domain (other parts from reference TRBV18 and TRBJ2-4): NAGVMQNPRHLVRRRGQEARLRCSPMKGHSHVYWYRQLPEEGLKFMVYLQKENIIDESGMPKERFSAEFPKEGPSILRIQQVVRGDSAAYFCASSPEGTSVDSIQYFGAGTRLSVL.

This clonotype was seen ten or more times. The chain recombines TRBV3-1 with TRBJ1-1; D is perhaps TRBD1 (6 bases). The germline V gene encodes CDR1 LGHDT and CDR2 YNNKEL (reference sequence). The CDR3 totals 15 residues. The V end was cut by 0 bases, the J end by 5 bases, with 13 bases between. The CDR3 protein is CASSQDVGGGTEAFF. Here the CDR3 DNA reads TGTGCCAGCAGCCAAGATGTAGGGGGAGGAACTGAAGCTTTCTTT.

The chain combines TRBV7-3 with TRBJ2-5; possibly TRBD1 or TRBD2 for D (5 bases each). Trimming took off 2 bases at V and 5 bases at J, with 12 bases between the two ends. Germline loops: CDR1 SGHTA, CDR2 FQGTGA. There are 14 residues in the CDR3. The DNA of the CDR3 is TGTGCCAGCAGCTTAGTGGGACCCCCCGAGACCCAGTACTTC. This codes for CASSLVGPPETQYF.

The V and J genes are TRBV20-1 and TRBJ2-7; TRBD2 is a possible D gene (5 bases). V lost 3 bases and J 2 bases, leaving 17 bases between the germline ends. The CDR3 runs to 15 residues. Germline-derived CDR1 and CDR2 are DFQATT and SNEGSKA (reference sequence). This CDR3 reads CSASEWRARPYEQYF. The CDR3 region has the DNA TGCAGTGCTAGTGAATGGCGGGCCCGCCCCTACGAGCAGTACTTC.

Only a few counts were recorded for this clonotype. The chain has TRBV7-8 and TRBJ2-7; D possibly corresponds to TRBD2 (5 bases). Trimming pared 3 bases from V and 0 bases from J, leaving 15 bases between. Germline CDR1 reads SGHVS; CDR2 reads FQNEAQ. This CDR3 spans 16 amino acids. CDR3 nucleotide sequence: TGTGCCAGCAGCTTGGGTTTCGAGGGCCGCTCCTACGAGCAGTACTTC. Translating gives CASSLGFEGRSYEQYF.

This clonotype was observed at least ten times. This chain uses TRBV6-4 with TRBJ2-3; possibly TRBD2 for D (6 bases). Germline V lookup: CDR1 MRHNA, CDR2 SNTAGT. The V end lost 2 bases, the J end lost 0 bases, and 9 bases lay between the germline ends. The CDR3 sequence is 15 residues long. The CDR3 loop reads CASSDGEASTDTQYF. In DNA form, the CDR3 reads TGTGCCAGCAGTGACGGGGAGGCTAGCACAGATACGCAGTATTTT.

The chain is built from TRBV10-1 and TRBJ2-3; D remains unclear. Germline-derived CDR1 and CDR2 are WNHNN and SYGVQD (reference sequence). The V end was cut by 5 bases, the J end by 13 bases, with 19 bases between. There are 13 residues in the CDR3. The DNA of the CDR3 is TGCGCCAGCAGTCGAGACGGGTCCCTGTTGGAGTATTTT. Amino acids: CASSRDGSLLEYF.

This clonotype showed up many times. This chain links TRBV5-1 with TRBJ2-5; D is uncertain. V shed 4 bases and J shed 3 bases, with 10 bases lying between them. CDR1 is SGHRS, CDR2 YFSETQ, per germline. The CDR3 sequence is 13 residues long. The CDR3: CASSLDWEETQYF. The CDR3 DNA reads as TGCGCCAGCAGCCTGGATTGGGAAGAGACCCAGTACTTC.